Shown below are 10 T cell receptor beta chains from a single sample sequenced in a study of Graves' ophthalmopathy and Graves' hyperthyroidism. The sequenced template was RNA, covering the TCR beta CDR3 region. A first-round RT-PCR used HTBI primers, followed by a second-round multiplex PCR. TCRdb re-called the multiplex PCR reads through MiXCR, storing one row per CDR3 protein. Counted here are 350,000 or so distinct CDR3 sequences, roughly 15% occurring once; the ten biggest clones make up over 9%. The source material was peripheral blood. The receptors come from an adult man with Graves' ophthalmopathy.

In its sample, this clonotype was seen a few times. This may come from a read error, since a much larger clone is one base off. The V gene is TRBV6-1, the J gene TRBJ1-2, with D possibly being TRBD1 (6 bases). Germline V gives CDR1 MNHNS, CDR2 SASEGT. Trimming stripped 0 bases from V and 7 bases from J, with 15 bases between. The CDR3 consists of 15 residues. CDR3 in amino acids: CASSEAQGPSLGYTF. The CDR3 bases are TGTGCCAGCAGTGAAGCGCAGGGGCCTTCACTTGGCTACACCTTC.

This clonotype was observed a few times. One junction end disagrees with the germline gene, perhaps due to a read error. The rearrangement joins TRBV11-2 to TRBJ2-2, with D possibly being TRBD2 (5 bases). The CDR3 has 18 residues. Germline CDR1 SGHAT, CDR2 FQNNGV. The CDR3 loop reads CASSLVVLAVASAGELSF. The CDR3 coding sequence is TGTGCCAGCAGCTTAGTTGTCTTGGCAGTCGCGTCGGCCGGGGAGCTGTCTTTT.

CDR3 nucleotides: TGTGCCAGCAGTAACCCTACAGGGGCGAGTAATTCACCCCTCCACTTT. Protein: CASSNPTGASNSPLHF. V and J are TRBV6-5 and TRBJ1-6, with 7 bases aligning to TRBD1. Germline values: CDR1 MNHEY, CDR2 SVGAGI. The CDR3 extends over 16 amino acids. V was pared by 5 bases and J by 6 bases, with 10 bases of the junction left unmatched.

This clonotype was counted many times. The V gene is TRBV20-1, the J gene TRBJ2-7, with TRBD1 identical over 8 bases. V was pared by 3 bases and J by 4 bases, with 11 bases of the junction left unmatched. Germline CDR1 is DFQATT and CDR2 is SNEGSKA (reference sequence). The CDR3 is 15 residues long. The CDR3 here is CSASGQGKLRYEQYF. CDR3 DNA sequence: TGCAGTGCTAGCGGACAGGGAAAGCTGAGGTACGAGCAGTACTTC.

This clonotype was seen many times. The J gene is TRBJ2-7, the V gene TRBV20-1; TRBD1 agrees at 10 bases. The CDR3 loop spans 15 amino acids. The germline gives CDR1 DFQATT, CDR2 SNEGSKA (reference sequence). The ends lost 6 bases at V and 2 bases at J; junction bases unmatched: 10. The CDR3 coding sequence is TGCAGTGCCGTCCCAAGGACAGGGGGACCCTACGAGCAGTACTTC. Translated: CSAVPRTGGPYEQYF.

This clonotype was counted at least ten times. For the CDR3, the DNA is TGTGCCAGTAGTTGGGACAGCGCTGCCTACGAGCAGTACTTC. Protein product: CASSWDSAAYEQYF. The chain is built from TRBV19 and TRBJ2-7, with 7 bases aligning to TRBD1. This CDR3 has 14 residues. The germline CDR1 and CDR2 sequences are LNHDA and SQIVND (reference sequence). V dropped 5 bases and J dropped 2; count of bases not matched to a gene: 6.

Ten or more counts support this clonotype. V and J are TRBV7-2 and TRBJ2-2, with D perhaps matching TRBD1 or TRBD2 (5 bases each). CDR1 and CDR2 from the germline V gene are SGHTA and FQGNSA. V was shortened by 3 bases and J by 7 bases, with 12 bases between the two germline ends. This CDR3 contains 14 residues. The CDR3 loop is CASSLRGSVGELFF. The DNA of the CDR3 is TGTGCCAGCAGCTTGAGGGGTTCAGTCGGGGAGCTGTTTTTT.

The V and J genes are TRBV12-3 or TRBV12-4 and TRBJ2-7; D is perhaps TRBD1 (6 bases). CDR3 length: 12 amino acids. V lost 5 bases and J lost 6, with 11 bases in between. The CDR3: CASSQQGFEQYF. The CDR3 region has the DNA TGTGCCAGCAGTCAACAGGGTTTCGAGCAGTACTTC.

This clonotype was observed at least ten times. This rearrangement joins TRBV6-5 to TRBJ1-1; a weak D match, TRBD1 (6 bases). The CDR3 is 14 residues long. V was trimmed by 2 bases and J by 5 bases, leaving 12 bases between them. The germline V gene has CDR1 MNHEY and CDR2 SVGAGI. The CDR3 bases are TGTGCCAGCAGTTACGCCCAGGGGAGGACTGAAGCTTTCTTT. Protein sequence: CASSYAQGRTEAFF.

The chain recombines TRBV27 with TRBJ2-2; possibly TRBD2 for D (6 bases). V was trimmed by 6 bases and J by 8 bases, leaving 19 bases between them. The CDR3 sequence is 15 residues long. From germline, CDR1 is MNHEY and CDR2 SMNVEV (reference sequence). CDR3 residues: CASSRLAPYGGELFF. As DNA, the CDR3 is TGTGCCAGCAGCCGGCTAGCGCCCTACGGGGGGGAGCTGTTTTTT.